This T cell receptor beta chain was documented in a study of regulatory T cells in long-lasting Graves disease. The wider study: Antithyroid drugs had been taken under 3 months by newly diagnosed Graves' patients. Study outcomes and limitations: Persistent disease showed a preference for TRBV28, TRBJ1-2 and TRBJ2-5.

This CDR3 has 15 residues. The V gene's germline CDR1 is MNHEY and CDR2 SMNVEV (reference sequence). Trimming removed 6 bases from V and 3 bases from J, with 17 bases in between. Library construction for TCR beta used iRepertoire HTBI primers and Arm-PCR of CDR3 regions. Authors' data handling: Samples collectively showed 62 TRBV and more than 12 TRBJ segments. MiXCR, run by TCRdb on the multiplex PCR reads, gives a single entry per CDR3 protein. TCRdb, not the original authors, processed these V and J calls. The sample consists of about 310,000 distinct CDR3 sequences, over 15% of them appearing once. This clonotype was seen at least ten times. Its antigen is not known. Time point: newly diagnosed GD, antithyroid drugs for less than 3 months. The TCR library used RNA extracted from PBMCs.

The chain links TRBV27 to TRBJ2-5; D may be TRBD1 (5 bases). The TCR comes from a female donor with Graves disease. Here the sequenced sample was peripheral blood mononuclear cells (PBMCs), taken at new diagnosis, from a patient treated with antithyroid drugs. CDR3 DNA: TGTGCCAGCAGCGCAGGGTCCCCACAAGAAGAGACCCAGTACTTC. Translation: CASSAGSPQEETQYF.